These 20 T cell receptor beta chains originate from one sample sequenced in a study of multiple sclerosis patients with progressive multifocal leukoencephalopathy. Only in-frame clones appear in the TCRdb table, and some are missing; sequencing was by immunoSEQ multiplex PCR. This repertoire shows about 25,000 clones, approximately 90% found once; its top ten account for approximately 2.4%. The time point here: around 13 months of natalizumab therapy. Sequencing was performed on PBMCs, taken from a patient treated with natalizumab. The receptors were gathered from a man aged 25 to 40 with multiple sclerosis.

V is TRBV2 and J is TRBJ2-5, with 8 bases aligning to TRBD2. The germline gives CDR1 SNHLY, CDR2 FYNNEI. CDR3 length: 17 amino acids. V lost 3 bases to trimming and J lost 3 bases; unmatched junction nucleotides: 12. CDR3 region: CASSDLRGGRVEETQYF. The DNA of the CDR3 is TGTGCCAGCAGTGATCTTCGCGGGGGGCGCGTGGAAGAGACCCAGTACTTC.

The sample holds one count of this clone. The CDR3 nucleotides are TGCGCCAGCAGCGGGACAGCTAAGAACACTGAAGCTTTCTTT. Protein product: CASSGTAKNTEAFF. The chain carries TRBV5-1 and TRBJ1-1; 7 bases line up with TRBD1. In germline, CDR1 is SGHRS, CDR2 YFSETQ. V was pared by 4 bases and J by 1 base, with 4 bases of the junction left unmatched. The CDR3 consists of 14 residues. Based on the CDR3 plus reference TRBV5-1 and TRBJ1-1, the full variable domain is KAGVTQTPRYLIKTRGQQVTLSCSPISGHRSVSWYQQTPGQGLQFLFEYFSETQRNKGNFPGRFSGRQFSNSRSEMNVSTLELGDSALYLCASSGTAKNTEAFFGQGTRLTVV.

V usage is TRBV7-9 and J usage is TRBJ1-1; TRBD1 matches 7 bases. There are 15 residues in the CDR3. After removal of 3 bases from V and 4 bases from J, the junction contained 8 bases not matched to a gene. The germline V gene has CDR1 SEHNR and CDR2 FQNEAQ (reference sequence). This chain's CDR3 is CASSFQGVGVTEAFF. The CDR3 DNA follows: TGTGCCAGCAGCTTCCAGGGGGTGGGGGTCACTGAAGCTTTCTTT.

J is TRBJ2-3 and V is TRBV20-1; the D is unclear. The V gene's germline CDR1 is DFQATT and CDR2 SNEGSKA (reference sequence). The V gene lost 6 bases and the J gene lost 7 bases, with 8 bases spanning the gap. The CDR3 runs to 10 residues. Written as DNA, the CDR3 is TGCAGTGCCACCCCAAATACGCAGTATTTT. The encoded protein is CSATPNTQYF.

This chain's CDR3 is CASSSIGGAGRYEQYF. In DNA, the CDR3 is TGTGCCAGCAGCTCCATCGGAGGGGCGGGGAGGTACGAGCAGTACTTC. The rearrangement links TRBV7-8 to TRBJ2-7; possibly TRBD2 for D (6 bases). Germline V lookup: CDR1 SGHVS, CDR2 FQNEAQ. V was shortened by 4 bases and J by 4 bases, with 20 bases between the two germline ends. This CDR3 is built from 16 residues.

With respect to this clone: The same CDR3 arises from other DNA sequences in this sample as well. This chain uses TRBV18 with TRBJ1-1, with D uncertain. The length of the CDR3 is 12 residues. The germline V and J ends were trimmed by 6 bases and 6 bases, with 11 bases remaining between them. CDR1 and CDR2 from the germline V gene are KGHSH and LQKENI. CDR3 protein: CASSGAGAEAFF. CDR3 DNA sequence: TGTGCCAGCTCTGGAGCTGGGGCTGAAGCTTTCTTT.

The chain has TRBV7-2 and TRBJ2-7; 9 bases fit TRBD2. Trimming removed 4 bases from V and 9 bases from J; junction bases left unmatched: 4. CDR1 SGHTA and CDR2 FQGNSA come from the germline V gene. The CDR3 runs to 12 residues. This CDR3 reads CASSWLAGWQYF. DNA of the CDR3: TGTGCCAGCAGCTGGCTAGCGGGATGGCAGTACTTC.

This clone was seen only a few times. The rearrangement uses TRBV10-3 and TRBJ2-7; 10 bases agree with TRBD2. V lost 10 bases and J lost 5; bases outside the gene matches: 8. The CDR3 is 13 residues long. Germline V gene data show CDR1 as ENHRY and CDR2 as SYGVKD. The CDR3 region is CATTPTSGNEQYF. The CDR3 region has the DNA TGTGCCACCACCCCCACTAGCGGGAACGAGCAGTACTTC.

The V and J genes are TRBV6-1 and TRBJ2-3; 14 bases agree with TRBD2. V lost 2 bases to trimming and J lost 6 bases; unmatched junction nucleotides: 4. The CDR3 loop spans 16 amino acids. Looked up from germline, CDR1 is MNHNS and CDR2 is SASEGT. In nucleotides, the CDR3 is TGTGCCAGCAGTGAAAGGACTAGCGGGAGGTTCGATACGCAGTATTTT. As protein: CASSERTSGRFDTQYF.

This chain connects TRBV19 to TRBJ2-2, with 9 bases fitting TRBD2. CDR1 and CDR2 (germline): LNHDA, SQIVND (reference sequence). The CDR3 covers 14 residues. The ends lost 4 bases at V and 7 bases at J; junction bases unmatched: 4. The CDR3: CASSKTSGIGELFF. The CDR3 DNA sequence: TGTGCCAGTAGTAAGACTAGCGGTATCGGGGAGCTGTTTTTT.

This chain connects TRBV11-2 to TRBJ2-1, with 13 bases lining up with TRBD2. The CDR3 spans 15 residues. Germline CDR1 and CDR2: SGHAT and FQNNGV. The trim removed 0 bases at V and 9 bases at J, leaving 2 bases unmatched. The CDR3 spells CASSLELAGGGEQFF. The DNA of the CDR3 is TGTGCCAGCAGCTTAGAACTAGCGGGAGGGGGTGAGCAGTTCTTC.

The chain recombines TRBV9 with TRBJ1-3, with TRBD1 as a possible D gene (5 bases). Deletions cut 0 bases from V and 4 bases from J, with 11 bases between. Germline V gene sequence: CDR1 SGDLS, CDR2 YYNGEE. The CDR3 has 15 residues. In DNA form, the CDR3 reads TGTGCCAGCAGCGTAGAGGTGGGGCGCGGAAACACCATATATTTT. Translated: CASSVEVGRGNTIYF.

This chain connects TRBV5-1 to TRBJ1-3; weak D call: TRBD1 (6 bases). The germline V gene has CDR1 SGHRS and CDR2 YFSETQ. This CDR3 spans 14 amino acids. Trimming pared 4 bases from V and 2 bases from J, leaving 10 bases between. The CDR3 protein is CASSPTGTGNTIYF. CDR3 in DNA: TGCGCCAGCAGCCCGACAGGTACTGGAAACACCATATATTTT.

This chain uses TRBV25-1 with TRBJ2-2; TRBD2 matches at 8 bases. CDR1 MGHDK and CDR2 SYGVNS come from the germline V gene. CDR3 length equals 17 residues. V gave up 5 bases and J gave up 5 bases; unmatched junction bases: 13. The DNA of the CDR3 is TGTGCCAGCAGTCTAGAGTCCGGGACTAGGTTGACCGGGGAGCTGTTTTTT. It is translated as CASSLESGTRLTGELFF. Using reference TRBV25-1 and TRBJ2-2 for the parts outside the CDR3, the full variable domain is EADIYQTPRYLVIGTGKKITLECSQTMGHDKMYWYQQDPGMELHLIHYSYGVNSTEKGDLSSESTVSRIRTEHFPLTLESARPSHTSQYLCASSLESGTRLTGELFFGEGSRLTVL.

In nucleotides, the CDR3 is TGTGCCAGTAGTATTGGAGGGAACACCGGGGAGCTGTTTTTT. Translating gives CASSIGGNTGELFF. The chain uses TRBV19 and TRBJ2-2, with a weak D call TRBD2 (5 bases). Germline V CDR1 and CDR2: LNHDA, SQIVND (reference sequence). V lost 3 bases, J lost 1 base, and 6 bases lay in between. This CDR3 is built from 14 residues.

DNA of the CDR3: TGTGCCAGCAGTGTCTTCGGGGCCGCGAACACCGGGGAGCTGTTTTTT. Amino acid sequence: CASSVFGAANTGELFF. This chain uses TRBV2 with TRBJ2-2, with D perhaps given as TRBD1 or TRBD2 (5 bases each). The CDR3 covers 16 residues. The germline V gene has CDR1 SNHLY and CDR2 FYNNEI. The germline V and J ends were trimmed by 4 bases and 0 bases, with 12 bases remaining between them.

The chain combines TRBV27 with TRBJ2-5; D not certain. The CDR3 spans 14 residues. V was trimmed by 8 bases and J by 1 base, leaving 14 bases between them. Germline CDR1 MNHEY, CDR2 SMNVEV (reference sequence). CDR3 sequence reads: CASGRLGGQETQYF. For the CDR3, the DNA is TGTGCCAGCGGAAGACTTGGCGGCCAAGAGACCCAGTACTTC.

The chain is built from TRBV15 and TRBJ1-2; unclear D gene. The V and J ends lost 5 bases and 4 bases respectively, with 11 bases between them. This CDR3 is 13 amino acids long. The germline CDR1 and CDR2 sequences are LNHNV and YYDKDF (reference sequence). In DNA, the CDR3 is TGTGCCACCAGCTCGGACGTCTCCTATGGCTACACCTTC. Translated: CATSSDVSYGYTF.

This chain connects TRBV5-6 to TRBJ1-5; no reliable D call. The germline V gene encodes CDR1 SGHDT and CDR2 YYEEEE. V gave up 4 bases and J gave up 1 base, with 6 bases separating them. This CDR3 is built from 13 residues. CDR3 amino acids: CASSEGSNQPQHF. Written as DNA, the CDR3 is TGTGCCAGCAGCGAGGGCAGCAATCAGCCCCAGCATTTT.

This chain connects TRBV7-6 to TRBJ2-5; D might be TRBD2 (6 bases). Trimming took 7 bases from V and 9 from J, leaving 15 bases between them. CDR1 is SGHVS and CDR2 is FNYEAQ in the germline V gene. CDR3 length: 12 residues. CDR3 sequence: CASTSGELAQYF. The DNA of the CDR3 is TGTGCCAGCACCTCGGGGGAACTGGCCCAGTACTTC. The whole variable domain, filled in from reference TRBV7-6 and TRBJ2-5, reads GAGVSQSPRYKVTKRGQDVALRCDPISGHVSLYWYRQALGQGPEFLTYFNYEAQQDKSGLPNDRFSAERPEGSISTLTIQRTEQRDSAMYRCASTSGELAQYFGPGTRLLVL.